This T cell receptor beta chain was recovered during a study of shared clonotypes between healthy human individuals. Profiling relied on immunoSEQ multiplex PCR, and the TCRdb table lists in-frame clones only, not all of them. The sample has some 2,000,000 clones; roughly 94% are singletons. The clonotype comes from a man aged 18 to 30 in good health. The sample consisted of naive CD4+ T cells sorted from blood. Subset meaning: CD45RA+ positively selected.

CDR3 protein: CASSGQSTDTQYF. The CDR3 region has the DNA TGTGCCAGCAGTGGACAGTCCACAGATACGCAGTATTTT. The chain recombines TRBV28 with TRBJ2-3; D may be TRBD1 (6 bases). From germline, CDR1 is MDHEN and CDR2 SYDVKM. The CDR3 contains 13 residues. The ends were cut back, 5 bases at V and 2 bases at J, with 8 bases in the middle.